The entry that follows covers one T cell receptor beta chain sequence. Per germline, CDR1 SEHNR and CDR2 FQNEAQ (reference sequence). The length of the CDR3 is 15 residues. The V segment lost 5 bases and the J segment 6 bases; nucleotides outside the gene matches: 12. The Seattle patients, enrolled during active infection, were followed longitudinally. Per the study methods: Estimated nucleated cell counts came from reference gene primer amplification. Libraries were prepared by immunoSEQ multiplex PCR; TCRdb keeps only in-frame clonotypes and omits some of them. From that table come the V and J calls and clone size; the DNA was used to work out D and trimming. The sample has about 250,000 clones; 86% are singletons. This entry belongs to a study of blood T cell repertoires in COVID-19. Study-wide background: Spain, Italy and the United States supplied samples that represented acute and convalescent COVID-19. T cells, B-cell-depleted T cells, or PBMCs provided the cDNA or gDNA that served as material.

The material sequenced was peripheral blood. The TCR was taken from a woman at least 80 years old with COVID-19, enrolled during active disease. This chain connects TRBV7-9 to TRBJ1-2, with TRBD1 matching over 7 bases. The CDR3 sequence is CASSPSGQALHGYTF. DNA for the CDR3: TGTGCCAGCAGCCCATCAGGACAGGCTTTGCATGGCTACACCTTC.